These 20 T cell receptor beta chains came from one sample sequenced in a study of cytomegalovirus exposure and HLA in healthy donors. Vbeta (60) and Jbeta (13) primers were used in the PCR. The protocol was immunoSEQ multiplex PCR, while the TCRdb copy is restricted to in-frame clones and leaves out a portion. Of roughly 170,000 clones detected, roughly 80% appear once; the ten largest clones hold around 0.97%. Sequencing used PBMCs. The receptor set was obtained from a man aged 25-45 years in good health and CMV-seronegative.

This chain connects TRBV4-2 to TRBJ2-3, with 14 bases matching TRBD2. The V segment lost 5 bases and the J segment 2 bases; nucleotides outside the gene matches: 6. The CDR3 length is 17 residues. The germline CDR1 and CDR2 sequences are LGHNA and YNFKEQ. The CDR3 sequence is CASSTGLAGVVTDTQYF. The DNA of the CDR3 is TGTGCCAGCAGCACGGGACTAGCGGGAGTTGTCACAGATACGCAGTATTTT.

This chain uses TRBV7-3 with TRBJ2-4, with 9 bases lining up with TRBD2. The CDR3 sequence is 18 residues long. Unmatched junction bases numbered 18, after V lost 4 bases and J lost 8 bases. Germline V gene sequence: CDR1 SGHTA, CDR2 FQGTGA. The CDR3: CASSSWGASGIRGDIQYF. The CDR3 DNA follows: TGTGCCAGCAGCTCCTGGGGGGCTAGCGGGATTCGTGGAGACATTCAGTACTTC.

The chain joins TRBV7-8 to TRBJ1-2, with a possible D match to TRBD1 (6 bases). Trimming pared 1 base from V and 5 bases from J, leaving 17 bases between. The length of the CDR3 is 16 residues. CDR1 is SGHVS, CDR2 FQNEAQ, per germline. CDR3 sequence: CASSLGRTVTAYGYTF. CDR3 nucleotide sequence: TGTGCCAGCAGCTTAGGTCGGACAGTTACCGCTTATGGCTACACCTTC.

V gene TRBV5-1 combines with J gene TRBJ1-6, with 10 bases fitting TRBD1. Germline assignment: CDR1 SGHRS and CDR2 YFSETQ. The CDR3 spans 14 residues. With V trimmed by 2 bases and J by 10 bases, 3 bases remained unmatched. The CDR3 DNA follows: TGCGCCAGCAGCTTCGGACAGGGGGACTCACCCCTCCACTTT. Its protein product is CASSFGQGDSPLHF.

The chain combines TRBV15 with TRBJ1-2; D remains unclear. Germline-derived CDR1 and CDR2 are LNHNV and YYDKDF (reference sequence). The V and J ends lost 5 bases and 5 bases respectively, with 18 bases between them. This CDR3 region has 15 residues. CDR3 nucleotides: TGTGCCACCAGCGGGCCCACAGAGACGGAATATGGCTACACCTTC. This translates into CATSGPTETEYGYTF.

The chain joins TRBV4-1 to TRBJ2-3; 8 bases align to TRBD2. The CDR3 spans 16 residues. CDR1 is MGHRA, CDR2 YSYEKL, per germline. The J segment lost 4 bases and the V segment lost 0 bases, leaving 6 bases of the junction unmatched. The CDR3 sequence: CASSQESSGSADTQYF. CDR3 nucleotides: TGCGCCAGCAGCCAAGAGTCCAGCGGGAGCGCAGATACGCAGTATTTT.

The CDR3: CASSLKNRLRETQYF. The CDR3 region has the DNA TGTGCCAGCAGCTTAAAAAATCGTCTCCGGGAGACCCAGTACTTC. The chain couples TRBV7-9 to TRBJ2-5; D is uncertain. Germline V gives CDR1 SEHNR, CDR2 FQNEAQ (reference sequence). The germline V and J ends were trimmed by 2 bases and 5 bases, with 15 bases remaining between them. There are 15 residues in the CDR3. Using reference TRBV7-9 and TRBJ2-5 for the parts outside the CDR3, the full variable domain is DTGVSQNPRHKITKRGQNVTFRCDPISEHNRLYWYRQTLGQGPEFLTYFQNEAQLEKSRLLSDRFSAERPKGSFSTLEIQRTEQGDSAMYLCASSLKNRLRETQYFGPGTRLLVL.

The V call is TRBV9, the J call TRBJ2-6, with a possible D match to TRBD1 (6 bases). CDR1 SGDLS and CDR2 YYNGEE come from the germline V gene. The CDR3 spans 18 residues. Trimming left V 0 bases short and J 0 bases short, with 13 bases between. CDR3 nucleotides: TGTGCCAGCAGCGTAGTACCTACAGGGTCCTCTGGGGCCAACGTCCTGACTTTC. Protein product: CASSVVPTGSSGANVLTF. Full variable domain (missing parts from reference TRBV9 and TRBJ2-6): DSGVTQTPKHLITATGQRVTLRCSPRSGDLSVYWYQQSLDQGLQFLIQYYNGEERAKGNILERFSAQQFPDLHSELNLSSLELGDSALYFCASSVVPTGSSGANVLTFGAGSRLTVL.

The chain couples TRBV10-3 to TRBJ2-1, with D possibly being TRBD2 (5 bases). Looked up from germline, CDR1 is ENHRY and CDR2 is SYGVKD. With 9 bases removed from V and 9 bases from J, the gap between germline ends came to 30 bases. The CDR3 extends over 17 amino acids. The CDR3 DNA reads as TGTGCCATTCAAGACTATACCTTCTCCGATGGGGTTATTGAGCAGTTCTTC. Translation gives CAIQDYTFSDGVIEQFF.

The chain links TRBV18 to TRBJ2-7; perhaps TRBD1 as D (6 bases). Germline CDR1 is KGHSH and CDR2 is LQKENI. The CDR3 loop spans 16 amino acids. Trimming stripped 1 base from V and 5 bases from J, with 18 bases between. The CDR3 is CASSPLPQGSLDEQYF. The CDR3 DNA follows: TGTGCCAGCTCACCACTTCCCCAGGGGTCTCTGGACGAGCAGTACTTC. The complete variable domain, with remaining parts taken from reference TRBV18 and TRBJ2-7, reads NAGVMQNPRHLVRRRGQEARLRCSPMKGHSHVYWYRQLPEEGLKFMVYLQKENIIDESGMPKERFSAEFPKEGPSILRIQQVVRGDSAAYFCASSPLPQGSLDEQYFGPGTRLTVT.

This clone has more than one count but fewer than ten. The chain is built from TRBV18 and TRBJ1-2; 7 bases are shared with TRBD1. V gave up 3 bases and J gave up 4 bases; unmatched junction bases: 8. This CDR3 comprises 15 residues. Germline V gives CDR1 KGHSH, CDR2 LQKENI. Here the CDR3 reads CASSPQENRGYGYTF. The DNA of the CDR3 is TGTGCCAGCTCACCCCAAGAGAACAGGGGCTATGGCTACACCTTC. Full variable domain (rest looked up from reference TRBV18 and TRBJ1-2): NAGVMQNPRHLVRRRGQEARLRCSPMKGHSHVYWYRQLPEEGLKFMVYLQKENIIDESGMPKERFSAEFPKEGPSILRIQQVVRGDSAAYFCASSPQENRGYGYTFGSGTRLTVV.

The chain couples TRBV11-3 to TRBJ2-1; 7 bases match TRBD1. The CDR3 is 14 residues long. The V segment lost 3 bases and the J segment 4 bases; nucleotides outside the gene matches: 3. In germline, CDR1 is SGHNT, CDR2 YENEEA. The CDR3 nucleotides are TGTGCCAGCAGCTTCCCACAGGGGTACAATGAGCAGTTCTTC. Translation: CASSFPQGYNEQFF. The full variable domain, with the rest looked up from reference TRBV11-3 and TRBJ2-1, is EAGVVQSPRYKIIEKKQPVAFWCNPISGHNTLYWYLQNLGQGPELLIRYENEEAVDDSQLPKDRFSAERLKGVDSTLKIQPAELGDSAVYLCASSFPQGYNEQFFGPGTRLTVL.

The gene calls are TRBV6-1 and TRBJ1-1, with D uncertain. Germline V gene sequence: CDR1 MNHNS, CDR2 SASEGT. The CDR3 loop spans 12 amino acids. The germline V and J ends were trimmed by 7 bases and 1 base, with 7 bases remaining between them. The CDR3 DNA reads TGTGCCAGCACCCACAGGAACACTGAAGCTTTCTTT. Protein product: CASTHRNTEAFF.

The chain has TRBV14 and TRBJ1-1, with D possibly matching TRBD1 (6 bases). V was shortened by 4 bases and J by 4 bases, with 13 bases between the two germline ends. Germline V CDR1 and CDR2: SGHDN, FVKESK. The CDR3 sequence is 14 residues long. The CDR3 sequence: CASSRTQGSTEAFF. The CDR3 coding sequence is TGTGCCAGCAGCCGAACACAGGGTAGCACTGAAGCTTTCTTT.

The J gene is TRBJ1-1, the V gene TRBV4-2; TRBD1 might be the D (6 bases). The CDR3 totals 13 residues. V shed 5 bases and J shed 8 bases, with 15 bases lying between them. The germline V gene encodes CDR1 LGHNA and CDR2 YNFKEQ. The CDR3 here is CASSSSRDIEAFF. The CDR3 DNA is TGTGCCAGCAGCTCGAGCCGGGACATAGAAGCTTTCTTT.

This clone was found a few times. The CDR3 is CASSLRDSSYEQYF. The CDR3 DNA is TGTGCCAGCAGCCTCCGGGACAGCTCCTACGAGCAGTACTTC. The gene calls are TRBV4-2 and TRBJ2-7; TRBD1 matches at 7 bases. The CDR3 is 14 residues long. J was trimmed by 0 bases and V by 4 bases; bases with no gene match: 3. CDR1 is LGHNA and CDR2 is YNFKEQ in the germline V gene.

The genes are TRBV4-2 and TRBJ1-2, with 8 bases identical to TRBD1. The CDR3 has 15 residues. The junction had 4 bases not matched to a gene; V was cut back by 0 bases and J by 4 bases. Germline V lookup: CDR1 LGHNA, CDR2 YNFKEQ. The CDR3 region is CASSQDSGGVYGYTF. The CDR3 DNA reads TGTGCCAGCAGCCAAGATTCAGGGGGCGTCTATGGCTACACCTTC.

The chain is built from TRBV5-1 and TRBJ2-4; 11 bases agree with TRBD1. This CDR3 is 17 amino acids long. V lost 0 bases, J lost 6 bases, and 8 bases stayed unmatched. The germline V gene encodes CDR1 SGHRS and CDR2 YFSETQ. Written as DNA, the CDR3 is TGCGCCAGCAGCTTGGGGGACAGGGGGTATGTGGGAAACATTCAGTACTTC. This codes for CASSLGDRGYVGNIQYF.

The chain couples TRBV10-3 to TRBJ1-2; possible D gene TRBD1, 6 bases. The V end lost 8 bases, the J end lost 2 bases, and 12 bases lay between the germline ends. CDR1 and CDR2 (germline): ENHRY, SYGVKD. The CDR3 loop spans 13 amino acids. CDR3 nucleotide sequence: TGTGCCATCGCGGGGGCAGTCAACTATGGCTACACCTTC. Residues: CAIAGAVNYGYTF.

The V gene is TRBV5-6, the J gene TRBJ1-5; 8 bases align to TRBD1. V lost 0 bases, J lost 8 bases, and 4 bases stayed unmatched. Germline CDR1 is SGHDT and CDR2 is YYEEEE. This CDR3 has 14 residues. CDR3 loop: CASSLGYRGEPQHF. The DNA for the CDR3 is TGTGCCAGCAGCTTGGGGTACAGGGGGGAGCCCCAGCATTTT.